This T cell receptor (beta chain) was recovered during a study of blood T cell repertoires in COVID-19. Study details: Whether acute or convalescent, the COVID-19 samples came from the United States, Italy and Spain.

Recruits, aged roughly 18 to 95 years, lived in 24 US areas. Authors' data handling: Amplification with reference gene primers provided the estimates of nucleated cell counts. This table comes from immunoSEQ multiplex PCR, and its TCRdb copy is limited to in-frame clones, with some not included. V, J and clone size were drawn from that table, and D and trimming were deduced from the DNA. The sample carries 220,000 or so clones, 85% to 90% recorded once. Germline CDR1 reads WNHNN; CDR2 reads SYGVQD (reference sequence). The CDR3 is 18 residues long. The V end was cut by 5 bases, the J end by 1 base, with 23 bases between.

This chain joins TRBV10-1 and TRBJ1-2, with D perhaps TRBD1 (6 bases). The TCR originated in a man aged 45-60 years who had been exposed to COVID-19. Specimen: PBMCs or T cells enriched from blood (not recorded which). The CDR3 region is CASSKKDSRPGVNYGYTF. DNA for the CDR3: TGCGCCAGCAGTAAAAAGGACAGCCGCCCCGGTGTTAACTATGGCTACACCTTC.